Below are 26 T cell receptor beta chains sequenced from a single sample in a study of cytomegalovirus exposure and HLA in healthy donors. In the PCR, 60 Vbeta and 13 Jbeta primers were used. Clones were read by immunoSEQ multiplex PCR, and TCRdb kept only the in-frame ones, dropping some. The table lists about 150,000 clones, 78% of them singletons. Material: PBMCs. These receptors all come from a male donor in good health and CMV-seronegative.

The V and J genes are TRBV9 and TRBJ2-3, with TRBD2 matching over 7 bases. V lost 4 bases and J lost 6; bases outside the gene matches: 20. Germline loops: CDR1 SGDLS, CDR2 YYNGEE. This CDR3 spans 18 amino acids. CDR3 in amino acids: CASSLSGEGGPSFDTQYF. The CDR3 DNA sequence: TGTGCCAGCAGCCTCTCCGGTGAGGGAGGGCCGTCGTTCGATACGCAGTATTTT.

This clone was observed many times. Other DNA sequences from this sample encode an identical CDR3 as well. The chain uses TRBV6-5 and TRBJ1-2, with D possibly matching TRBD1 (6 bases). Trimming shortened V by 6 bases and J by 4 bases, and 12 bases separated the two germline ends. CDR1 and CDR2 (germline): MNHEY, SVGAGI. This CDR3 spans 13 amino acids. DNA of the CDR3: TGTGCCAGCAGCCCCACAGGGCCCTATGGCTACACCTTC. Protein sequence: CASSPTGPYGYTF.

This rearrangement joins TRBV4-3 to TRBJ1-2; TRBD1 matches 9 bases. Germline lookup yields CDR1 LGHNA and CDR2 YSLEER. J was trimmed by 4 bases and V by 1 base; bases with no gene match: 4. The CDR3 is 15 amino acids. The DNA of the CDR3 is TGCGCCAGCAGCCAAGGAACAGGGGGCATCTATGGCTACACCTTC. Protein product: CASSQGTGGIYGYTF.

J is TRBJ1-1 and V is TRBV28, with 7 bases fitting TRBD1. Germline loops: CDR1 MDHEN, CDR2 SYDVKM. CDR3 length: 15 amino acids. Germline trimming cut 5 bases from V and 4 bases from J; bases unmatched to any gene: 10. CDR3 amino acids: CASSPTTGTGTEAFF. The CDR3 coding sequence is TGTGCCAGCAGTCCCACGACAGGGACCGGCACTGAAGCTTTCTTT.

The chain combines TRBV18 with TRBJ2-3, with 8 bases identical to TRBD2. The V and J ends lost 0 bases and 4 bases, in that order; junction bases with no gene match: 6. The germline CDR1 and CDR2 sequences are KGHSH and LQKENI. The length of the CDR3 is 16 residues. The CDR3 coding sequence is TGTGCCAGCTCACCACCCCCACACGGGGGGGCAGATACGCAGTATTTT. Translation gives CASSPPPHGGADTQYF.

The rearrangement links TRBV7-9 to TRBJ1-5; 7 positions match TRBD1. This CDR3 is built from 19 residues. Trimming took 5 bases from V and 0 from J; bases not matched to a gene: 16. The V gene's germline CDR1 is SEHNR and CDR2 FQNEAQ (reference sequence). CDR3 protein: CASSPHPGQKIYSNQPQHF. As DNA, the CDR3 is TGTGCCAGCAGCCCCCACCCGGGACAGAAGATTTATAGCAATCAGCCCCAGCATTTT.

This chain links TRBV6-1 with TRBJ1-2; 10 bases align to TRBD1. The germline V gene encodes CDR1 MNHNS and CDR2 SASEGT. The CDR3 covers 15 residues. The V and J ends lost 6 bases and 9 bases, in that order; junction bases with no gene match: 13. CDR3 amino acids: CASSLTGGNDLSYTF. The DNA of the CDR3 is TGTGCCAGCAGCCTGACAGGGGGCAATGATTTAAGCTACACCTTC.

The CDR3, as DNA: TGTGCCAGCTCACCATCTATAGGGGAAAATTCACCCCTCCACTTT. Its protein product is CASSPSIGENSPLHF. The chain couples TRBV18 to TRBJ1-6; D is perhaps TRBD1 (5 bases). Germline V gene sequence: CDR1 KGHSH, CDR2 LQKENI. The CDR3 is 15 residues long. Deletions cut 2 bases from V and 7 bases from J, with 12 bases between.

The V gene is TRBV10-3, the J gene TRBJ2-7; a possible D gene is TRBD2 (6 bases). V gave up 3 bases and J gave up 5 bases, with 11 bases separating them. The CDR3 length is 13 residues. CDR1 and CDR2 from the germline V gene are ENHRY and SYGVKD. The CDR3 sequence: CAISDREVNEQYF. CDR3 coding DNA: TGTGCCATCAGTGACAGGGAGGTTAACGAGCAGTACTTC.

This chain joins TRBV5-6 and TRBJ2-3; no firm D call. V was clipped by 3 bases and J by 4 bases, with 12 bases between them. The CDR3 spans 14 residues. Germline CDR1 reads SGHDT; CDR2 reads YYEEEE. CDR3 protein: CASSSVRSADTQYF. CDR3 in DNA: TGTGCCAGCAGCTCGGTCCGGTCCGCAGATACGCAGTATTTT.

Here the CDR3 reads CASNAGGIETQYF. The CDR3 DNA is TGTGCCAGTAATGCAGGTGGTATTGAGACCCAGTACTTC. V usage is TRBV19 and J usage is TRBJ2-5; D ambiguous. The CDR3 runs 13 residues. V lost 7 bases, J lost 5 bases, and 14 bases lay in between. The V gene's germline CDR1 is LNHDA and CDR2 SQIVND (reference sequence).

The J gene is TRBJ2-6, the V gene TRBV7-3; D gene unclear. This CDR3 region has 15 residues. V lost 4 bases and J 0 bases, leaving 7 bases between the germline ends. Germline-derived CDR1 and CDR2 are SGHTA and FQGTGA. The CDR3, as DNA: TGTGCCAGCAGCTCACAGAGCTCTGGGGCCAACGTCCTGACTTTC. Translating it yields CASSSQSSGANVLTF.

This clone was seen a single time. The chain joins TRBV7-3 to TRBJ2-1, with a weak D call TRBD2 (5 bases). Per germline, CDR1 SGHTA and CDR2 FQGTGA. CDR3 length: 15 residues. V lost 8 bases, J lost 0 bases, and 14 bases lay in between. This CDR3 reads CASSLGESSYNEQFF. The DNA for the CDR3 is TGTGCCAGCTCCCTGGGAGAAAGCTCCTACAATGAGCAGTTCTTC.

Comment on this clone: Relative to the germline gene, one junction end is altered; a read error may explain this. This chain connects TRBV7-9 to TRBJ2-7, with TRBD2 identical over 14 bases. The CDR3 has 15 residues. Germline CDR1 reads SEHNR; CDR2 reads FQNEAQ (reference sequence). The CDR3 here is CSSSLGLAGDYEQYF. CDR3 in DNA: TGTTCCAGCAGCTTGGGACTAGCGGGAGATTACGAGCAGTACTTC. The variable domain in full, completed from reference TRBV7-9 and TRBJ2-7, reads DTGVSQNPRHKITKRGQNVTFRCDPISEHNRLYWYRQTLGQGPEFLTYFQNEAQLEKSRLLSDRFSAERPKGSFSTLEIQRTEQGDSAMYLCSSSLGLAGDYEQYFGPGTRLTVT.

To note about this clone: At one boundary the junction diverges from the germline segment, which might be a read error. Other DNA sequences in the same sample also yield this CDR3. The gene calls are TRBV7-9 and TRBJ2-5, with a weak D call TRBD2 (6 bases). Germline V CDR1 and CDR2: SEHNR, FQNEAQ (reference sequence). The CDR3 is 18 amino acids. CDR3 protein: CASSPARRGLAGRETQYF. In nucleotides, the CDR3 is TGCGCCAGCAGCCCAGCCCGAAGGGGACTGGCTGGTCGAGAGACCCAGTACTTC.

This clone appeared a few times. V gene TRBV10-3 combines with J gene TRBJ2-3, with D possibly being TRBD1 (6 bases). Trimming cost V 6 bases and J 6 bases, with 13 bases left between them. This CDR3 contains 13 residues. Germline V CDR1 and CDR2: ENHRY, SYGVKD. Here the CDR3 reads CAIRDSSGDTQYF. Written as DNA, the CDR3 is TGTGCCATCAGGGACAGCTCAGGGGATACGCAGTATTTT.

The chain uses TRBV30 and TRBJ1-1; D not certain. Looked up from germline, CDR1 is GTSNPN and CDR2 is SVGIG (reference sequence). This CDR3 has 14 residues. Trimming removed 5 bases from V and 0 bases from J, with 13 bases in between. This CDR3 is CAWAPDGVNTEAFF. The CDR3 DNA sequence: TGTGCCTGGGCCCCCGACGGGGTGAACACTGAAGCTTTCTTT.

The gene calls are TRBV19 and TRBJ2-7; 8 nucleotides match TRBD1. J was trimmed by 7 bases and V by 4 bases; bases with no gene match: 6. Germline V gives CDR1 LNHDA, CDR2 SQIVND (reference sequence). The CDR3 spans 13 residues. The CDR3 DNA is TGTGCCAGTAGTAGTTCCAGGGGGCATGAGCAGTACTTC. Protein: CASSSSRGHEQYF.

This rearrangement joins TRBV19 to TRBJ2-7, with TRBD2 identical over 7 bases. Germline-derived CDR1 and CDR2 are LNHDA and SQIVND (reference sequence). Trimming at V came to 5 bases and at J to 0 bases, leaving 7 bases not matched to a gene. The CDR3 runs 15 residues. For the CDR3, the DNA is TGTGCCAGTAGTTTCACACTAGCGTCCTCCTACGAGCAGTACTTC. It specifies CASSFTLASSYEQYF. Drawing the rest from reference TRBV19 and TRBJ2-7, the complete variable domain is DGGITQSPKYLFRKEGQNVTLSCEQNLNHDAMYWYRQDPGQGLRLIYYSQIVNDFQKGDIAEGYSVSREKKESFPLTVTSAQKNPTAFYLCASSFTLASSYEQYFGPGTRLTVT.

V and J are TRBV4-2 and TRBJ1-3; D is perhaps TRBD1 (5 bases). This CDR3 is 17 amino acids long. Germline V gene lookup returns CDR1 LGHNA and CDR2 YNFKEQ. Trimming stripped 0 bases from V and 4 bases from J, with 16 bases between. This chain's CDR3 is CASSQDNGGLRGNTIYF. The CDR3 bases are TGTGCCAGCAGCCAAGATAACGGGGGATTGCGGGGAAACACCATATATTTT.

The rearrangement joins TRBV5-4 to TRBJ1-1; the match to TRBD1 covers 9 bases. This CDR3 is 15 amino acids long. The trim removed 0 bases at V and 7 bases at J, leaving 7 bases unmatched. Germline assignment: CDR1 SGHNT and CDR2 YYREEE (reference sequence). The CDR3 is CASSLAHRTGDEAFF. The CDR3, as DNA: TGTGCCAGCAGCTTGGCCCATAGGACAGGGGATGAAGCTTTCTTT.

A single count supports this clone. CDR3 in amino acids: CASSDQGIYGYTF. CDR3 nucleotides: TGTGCCAGCAGTGACCAGGGGATCTATGGCTACACCTTC. The chain combines TRBV28 with TRBJ1-2; D possibly corresponds to TRBD1 (6 bases). Trimming left V 5 bases short and J 4 bases short, with 11 bases between. The CDR3 extends over 13 amino acids. Germline V CDR1 and CDR2: MDHEN, SYDVKM.

This rearrangement joins TRBV6-1 to TRBJ2-5; TRBD2 matches 9 bases. TRBJ2-7 matches the DNA end more closely, so the J call is doubtful. Germline V gene data show CDR1 as MNHNS and CDR2 as SASEGT. This CDR3 contains 15 residues. CDR3 in DNA: TGTGCCAGCAGTCCACAGGGACTAGCCCTCCTCGAGCAGTACTTC. Translated, it gives CASSPQGLALLEQYF.

The V gene is TRBV7-3, the J gene TRBJ1-1, with a weak D call TRBD1 (6 bases). V lost 5 bases, J lost 3 bases, and 10 bases lay in between. Germline V gene lookup returns CDR1 SGHTA and CDR2 FQGTGA. This CDR3 contains 13 residues. CDR3 region: CASSPDSDTEAFF. The DNA for the CDR3 is TGTGCCAGCAGCCCGGACAGCGACACTGAAGCTTTCTTT.

This chain uses TRBV6-1 with TRBJ1-3; 7 nucleotides line up with TRBD1. The V and J ends lost 4 bases and 4 bases, in that order; junction bases with no gene match: 7. The CDR3 totals 15 residues. Looked up from germline, CDR1 is MNHNS and CDR2 is SASEGT. The chain's CDR3 is CASSALTGSGNTIYF. In DNA, the CDR3 is TGTGCCAGCAGTGCTTTGACAGGGTCCGGAAACACCATATATTTT.

The V call is TRBV19, the J call TRBJ2-7; 12 bases map to TRBD1. V shed 6 bases and J 6 bases; nucleotides not matched to a gene: 12. This CDR3 region has 16 residues. In germline, CDR1 is LNHDA, CDR2 SQIVND (reference sequence). This CDR3 is CASSLRGTGGLSEQYF. CDR3 in DNA: TGTGCCAGTAGCCTTCGAGGGACAGGGGGCCTCTCCGAGCAGTACTTC. Together with reference TRBV19 and TRBJ2-7, the CDR3 gives the full variable domain: DGGITQSPKYLFRKEGQNVTLSCEQNLNHDAMYWYRQDPGQGLRLIYYSQIVNDFQKGDIAEGYSVSREKKESFPLTVTSAQKNPTAFYLCASSLRGTGGLSEQYFGPGTRLTVT.